These 27 T cell receptor beta chains share one sample of origin, sequenced in a study of chemoradiotherapy in HPV16-positive cancers. Data came from immunoSEQ multiplex PCR; TCRdb stores just in-frame clones and leaves some out. Of 5,700 or so clones listed, about 89% are singletons. This specimen was blood, taken from a patient who underwent chemoradiotherapy. All receptors come from a human donor with HPV-associated anogenital cancer.

This rearrangement joins TRBV7-9 to TRBJ2-3; 8 bases are a match to TRBD2. The CDR3 covers 15 residues. Per germline, CDR1 SEHNR and CDR2 FQNEAQ (reference sequence). V shed 4 bases and J 6 bases; nucleotides not matched to a gene: 9. The CDR3 DNA reads TGTGCCAGCAGCTCCGGGGGGGGGCAATGGGATACGCAGTATTTT. Protein sequence: CASSSGGGQWDTQYF. Full variable domain (rest looked up from reference TRBV7-9 and TRBJ2-3): DTGVSQNPRHKITKRGQNVTFRCDPISEHNRLYWYRQTLGQGPEFLTYFQNEAQLEKSRLLSDRFSAERPKGSFSTLEIQRTEQGDSAMYLCASSSGGGQWDTQYFGPGTRLTVL.

This clone came up once. Other DNA sequences from this sample encode an identical CDR3 as well. The chain uses TRBV7-9 and TRBJ1-5; no clear D. Trimming pared 1 base from V and 0 bases from J, leaving 7 bases between. The CDR3 has 15 amino acids. Germline-derived CDR1 and CDR2 are SEHNR and FQNEAQ (reference sequence). The CDR3 spells CASSLGGYSNQPQHF. CDR3 nucleotides: TGTGCCAGCAGCTTAGGGGGATATAGCAATCAGCCCCAGCATTTT.

The chain employs TRBV28 and TRBJ2-7; TRBD1 aligns across 10 bases. Germline trimming cut 6 bases from V and 1 base from J; bases unmatched to any gene: 6. Germline values: CDR1 MDHEN, CDR2 SYDVKM. The CDR3 runs to 15 residues. The CDR3 reads CASRTGTGESYEQYF. DNA of the CDR3: TGTGCCAGCAGGACCGGGACAGGGGAATCCTACGAGCAGTACTTC.

This CDR3 reads CASSLGSSGGQRGGELFF. CDR3 DNA sequence: TGTGCCAGCAGCTTGGGTTCTAGCGGGGGACAGAGGGGCGGGGAGCTGTTTTTT. The V gene is TRBV5-4, the J gene TRBJ2-2; 10 positions agree with TRBD2. The CDR3 is 18 amino acids. Germline assignment: CDR1 SGHNT and CDR2 YYREEE (reference sequence). After removal of 0 bases from V and 7 bases from J, the junction contained 12 bases not matched to a gene.

The J gene is TRBJ1-1, the V gene TRBV27, with unresolved D. With 7 bases removed from V and 1 base from J, the gap between germline ends came to 10 bases. In germline, CDR1 is MNHEY, CDR2 SMNVEV (reference sequence). This CDR3 has 13 residues. The CDR3 protein is CASKAVQNTEAFF. For the CDR3, the DNA is TGTGCCAGCAAGGCAGTCCAGAACACTGAAGCTTTCTTT.

This sequence joins TRBV7-9 and TRBJ2-7, with D possibly TRBD2 on 6 matching bases. This CDR3 comprises 14 residues. The germline V gene has CDR1 SEHNR and CDR2 FQNEAQ (reference sequence). V was cut by 1 base and J by 2 bases, with 9 bases left in between. The chain's CDR3 is CASSLDAGPYEQYF. As DNA, the CDR3 is TGTGCCAGCAGCTTAGATGCGGGGCCCTACGAGCAGTACTTC.

The chain employs TRBV4-3 and TRBJ1-2; D may be TRBD1 (5 bases). Trimming took 1 base from V and 4 from J, leaving 13 bases between them. Looked up from germline, CDR1 is LGHNA and CDR2 is YSLEER. This CDR3 comprises 15 residues. CDR3 nucleotide sequence: TGCGCCAGCAGCCAAGCAGTAACAGGATCCTATGGCTACACCTTC. This encodes CASSQAVTGSYGYTF.

This clone was seen once. The chain recombines TRBV27 with TRBJ2-1; TRBD1 might be the D (6 bases). This CDR3 is built from 19 residues. V was shortened by 2 bases and J by 0 bases, with 20 bases between the two germline ends. CDR1 is MNHEY, CDR2 SMNVEV, per germline (reference sequence). DNA for the CDR3: TGTGCCAGCAGTTTAGAAGCCCTGACAGGTATCAGCTCCTACAATGAGCAGTTCTTC. Translating it yields CASSLEALTGISSYNEQFF.

The chain links TRBV27 to TRBJ2-7; the D gene is possibly TRBD2 (6 bases). The V gene's germline CDR1 is MNHEY and CDR2 SMNVEV (reference sequence). This CDR3 region has 14 residues. The V end was cut by 5 bases, the J end by 8 bases, with 19 bases between. The CDR3 sequence: CASSPGTATTKQYF. The CDR3, as DNA: TGTGCCAGCAGTCCCGGGACTGCTACTACTAAGCAGTACTTC.

V gene TRBV10-1 combines with J gene TRBJ2-3; TRBD2 aligns across 9 bases. This CDR3 is built from 19 residues. Germline CDR1 WNHNN, CDR2 SYGVQD (reference sequence). Losses at the gene ends were 0 bases for V and 1 base for J; bases not matched to a gene: 11. CDR3 protein: CASSESGGGVLSGTDTQYF. In DNA, the CDR3 is TGCGCCAGCAGTGAGTCGGGCGGGGGGGTTCTTAGTGGCACAGATACGCAGTATTTT.

The chain carries TRBV6-5 and TRBJ2-1; TRBD2 aligns across 11 bases. The CDR3 length is 15 residues. Germline assignment: CDR1 MNHEY and CDR2 SVGAGI. Unmatched junction bases numbered 8, after V lost 5 bases and J lost 8 bases. The CDR3 spells CASSLLAGVMHEQFF. The CDR3, as DNA: TGTGCCAGCAGTCTACTAGCGGGAGTAATGCATGAGCAGTTCTTC.

This sequence joins TRBV19 and TRBJ1-1, with D perhaps TRBD1 (6 bases). This CDR3 is 17 amino acids long. V was cut by 6 bases and J by 0 bases, with 20 bases left in between. Germline assignment: CDR1 LNHDA and CDR2 SQIVND (reference sequence). The CDR3 sequence: CASRGQGWGRMNTEAFF. CDR3 in DNA: TGTGCCAGTAGGGGCCAAGGGTGGGGGCGAATGAACACTGAAGCTTTCTTT.

This chain links TRBV18 with TRBJ1-3, with D perhaps TRBD1 (5 bases). CDR3 size: 15 residues. V was cut by 3 bases and J by 4 bases, with 13 bases left in between. CDR1 KGHSH and CDR2 LQKENI come from the germline V gene. The CDR3 loop reads CASSPGHVRGNTIYF. For the CDR3, the DNA is TGTGCCAGCTCACCCGGACATGTGAGAGGAAACACCATATATTTT.

Here the CDR3 DNA reads TGCGCCAGCAGCTCGGACAGAAGCCGGAATTCACCCCTCCACTTT. Its protein product is CASSSDRSRNSPLHF. This chain connects TRBV5-1 to TRBJ1-6; D might be TRBD1 (6 bases). The V gene lost 3 bases and the J gene lost 7 bases, with 14 bases spanning the gap. CDR1 and CDR2 (germline): SGHRS, YFSETQ. The CDR3 length is 15 residues. The full variable domain, rest sourced from reference TRBV5-1 and TRBJ1-6, is KAGVTQTPRYLIKTRGQQVTLSCSPISGHRSVSWYQQTPGQGLQFLFEYFSETQRNKGNFPGRFSGRQFSNSRSEMNVSTLELGDSALYLCASSSDRSRNSPLHFGNGTRLTVT.

V usage is TRBV11-1 and J usage is TRBJ1-2; the match to TRBD1 covers 7 bases. Germline loops: CDR1 SGHAT, CDR2 FQDESV (reference sequence). With 5 bases clipped from V and 8 bases from J, the junction kept 5 bases outside the gene matches. CDR3 size: 12 residues. CDR3 nucleotides: TGTGCCAGCAGCCACCGACAGGGAGGCTACACCTTC. It is translated as CASSHRQGGYTF.

This chain links TRBV11-2 with TRBJ1-1; D not certain. The CDR3 totals 14 residues. Germline loops: CDR1 SGHAT, CDR2 FQNNGV. Trimming shortened V by 2 bases and J by 6 bases, and 13 bases separated the two germline ends. CDR3 protein: CASSLSLGMAEAFF. The CDR3 coding sequence is TGTGCCAGCAGCTTAAGTCTCGGAATGGCTGAAGCTTTCTTT.

The rearrangement joins TRBV4-1 to TRBJ1-5, with D perhaps TRBD1 (6 bases). V gave up 1 base and J gave up 1 base, with 17 bases separating them. The CDR3 has 18 residues. The V gene's germline CDR1 is MGHRA and CDR2 YSYEKL. CDR3 protein: CASSQGLGGSVSNQPQHF. In nucleotides, the CDR3 is TGCGCCAGCAGCCAAGGTCTTGGGGGCTCAGTCAGCAATCAGCCCCAGCATTTT.

The chain uses TRBV7-3 and TRBJ2-5; 7 bases are a match to TRBD1. Germline assignment: CDR1 SGHTA and CDR2 FQGTGA. Unmatched junction bases numbered 2, after V lost 2 bases and J lost 5 bases. The CDR3 runs to 13 residues. The CDR3 loop reads CASSLSRGETQYF. CDR3 nucleotides: TGTGCCAGCAGCTTATCCAGGGGGGAGACCCAGTACTTC.

This sequence joins TRBV9 and TRBJ2-7; 8 bases fit TRBD2. The germline V gene has CDR1 SGDLS and CDR2 YYNGEE. The V segment lost 0 bases and the J segment 4 bases; nucleotides outside the gene matches: 9. CDR3 length: 16 amino acids. CDR3 residues: CASSVDGSGGQYEQYF. CDR3 DNA sequence: TGTGCCAGCAGCGTAGATGGCAGCGGGGGCCAGTACGAGCAGTACTTC.

The J gene is TRBJ1-5, the V gene TRBV7-6; no reliable D call. The V and J ends lost 5 bases and 4 bases respectively, with 6 bases between them. This CDR3 is built from 12 residues. Germline V gene sequence: CDR1 SGHVS, CDR2 FNYEAQ. This CDR3 is CASSGWNQPQHF. CDR3 bases: TGTGCCAGCAGCGGATGGAATCAGCCCCAGCATTTT.

The chain couples TRBV28 to TRBJ2-5, with a possible D match to TRBD2 (6 bases). CDR1 and CDR2 (germline): MDHEN, SYDVKM. The CDR3 is 12 residues long. V gave up 8 bases and J gave up 5 bases, with 12 bases separating them. The CDR3 spells CASQGGLETQYF. CDR3 DNA: TGTGCCAGCCAGGGAGGTTTGGAGACCCAGTACTTC.

CDR3 region: CASSLGTGGEAFF. CDR3 DNA sequence: TGTGCCAGCAGCCTGGGGACAGGGGGTGAAGCTTTCTTT. V is TRBV7-2 and J is TRBJ1-1; the match to TRBD1 covers 11 bases. V trimming: 5 bases; J trimming: 7 bases; junction bases outside the gene matches: 3. Germline V gives CDR1 SGHTA, CDR2 FQGNSA. The CDR3 loop spans 13 amino acids.

V and J are TRBV29-1 and TRBJ1-2, with D maybe TRBD1 (5 bases). The CDR3 runs to 14 residues. The ends were cut back, 4 bases at V and 2 bases at J, with 14 bases in the middle. Per germline, CDR1 SQVTM and CDR2 ANQGSEA. Here the CDR3 reads CSVGVVSGNYGYTF. The CDR3 DNA reads as TGCAGCGTTGGTGTCGTTTCAGGGAACTATGGCTACACCTTC.

In DNA form, the CDR3 reads TGTGCCAGCAGCCCTCTGTCCAGCATCGACACCGGGGAGCTGTTTTTT. This gives the protein CASSPLSSIDTGELFF. The chain employs TRBV11-2 and TRBJ2-2; no clear D. The CDR3 contains 16 residues. V lost 5 bases and J 3 bases, leaving 16 bases between the germline ends. Germline CDR1 and CDR2: SGHAT and FQNNGV.

This chain joins TRBV28 and TRBJ1-1; the D gene is possibly TRBD1 (6 bases). The germline V and J ends were trimmed by 8 bases and 1 base, with 14 bases remaining between them. There are 14 residues in the CDR3. Germline lookup yields CDR1 MDHEN and CDR2 SYDVKM. This CDR3 is CASPPSRGNTEAFF. For the CDR3, the DNA is TGTGCCAGCCCCCCTTCCAGGGGGAACACTGAAGCTTTCTTT.

The genes are TRBV14 and TRBJ1-1; no firm D call. Germline CDR1 reads SGHDN; CDR2 reads FVKESK. The CDR3 runs 14 residues. V lost 1 base, J lost 3 bases, and 9 bases lay in between. The CDR3 is CASSQGRYDTEAFF. The CDR3 nucleotides are TGTGCCAGCAGCCAAGGCAGGTACGACACTGAAGCTTTCTTT.

This clone was seen only once. The chain carries TRBV19 and TRBJ2-2; 12 bases agree with TRBD2. J was trimmed by 6 bases and V by 3 bases; bases with no gene match: 8. The CDR3 extends over 17 amino acids. The germline V gene encodes CDR1 LNHDA and CDR2 SQIVND (reference sequence). The CDR3 loop is CASSMLRLAGGPGELFF. The CDR3 DNA reads as TGTGCCAGTAGTATGCTTCGGCTAGCGGGGGGGCCCGGGGAGCTGTTTTTT.